This T cell receptor beta chain was obtained from a study of PD-1 blockade in classical Hodgkin lymphoma. Germline trimming cut 10 bases from V and 0 bases from J; bases unmatched to any gene: 13. Germline V gives CDR1 MDHEN, CDR2 SYDVKM. This CDR3 is built from 16 residues. Time point meaning: cycle 4 day 1 (C4D1), after more than five weeks of nivolumab. Each patient experienced a relapse that followed autologous stem cell transplantation, and brentuximab vedotin exposure varied. When best responses were assessed, they were complete response, partial response or progressive disease. Some clones are missing from TCRdb's copy, which holds only in-frame ones; the method was immunoSEQ multiplex PCR. The sample carries 75,000 to 95,000 clones, 65% to 85% recorded once.

The gene calls are TRBV28 and TRBJ1-2, with 8 bases fitting TRBD1. The material sequenced was peripheral blood mononuclear cells (PBMCs), taken before the fourth cycle of nivolumab. The sequence was obtained from a human donor with classical Hodgkin lymphoma. CDR3 loop: CATANQGADSNYGYTF. The CDR3, as DNA: TGTGCCACCGCAAACCAGGGGGCGGACTCTAACTATGGCTACACCTTC.